This T cell receptor beta chain stems from a study of blood T cell repertoires in COVID-19. Study at large: Sample material is recorded as cDNA or gDNA derived from T cells, B-cell-depleted T cells, or PBMCs.

The trim removed 1 base at V and 15 bases at J, leaving 6 bases unmatched. This CDR3 has 15 amino acids. Germline loops: CDR1 SGHAT, CDR2 FQNNGV. Per the original methods: Amplifying reference gene primers gave estimates of nucleated cell counts. Method: immunoSEQ multiplex PCR; TCRdb's copy keeps in-frame clones and lacks some. That table supplies the V and J calls and clone size; D and trimming were determined from the DNA. The table lists over 200,000 clones, just under 85% of them singletons. The chain is built from TRBV11-2 and TRBJ2-1, with TRBD2 matching over 16 bases. The sequencing sample was made of peripheral blood. The TCR comes from a woman aged 45-60 years with active or convalescent COVID-19. The CDR3 region has the DNA TGTGCCAGCAGCTTAGCCGGGACTAGCGGGAGGGCCCCGTTCTTC. This sequence encodes CASSLAGTSGRAPFF.